Listed here is a single TCR beta chain. Its antigen is undetermined. Despite likely unrecorded immune exposures, the donors were nominally healthy at the time of sampling. The data were taken from a study of cytomegalovirus exposure and HLA in healthy donors. Germline assignment: CDR1 KGHSH and CDR2 LQKENI. The CDR3 runs to 15 residues. Trimming took 1 base from V and 2 from J; bases not matched to a gene: 2. The primer mix had 60 Vbeta and 13 Jbeta primers. Sequencing used immunoSEQ multiplex PCR; TCRdb keeps in-frame clones, though not all of them. Among about 140,000 clones listed, roughly three quarters were seen once. Whole-study results and caveats: Sequencing depth roughly uniform across donors was assumed in presence/absence analyses. When a later analysis was performed, an Asian-associated ancestry cluster reportedly had fewer N-insertions than the roughly 700-donor mean. Most likely, a cluster of highly shared sequence variants arose as a sequencing artifact.

The rearrangement uses TRBV18 and TRBJ1-3; 7 bases map to TRBD1. Sequencing was done on a sample of PBMCs. The clonotype was recovered from a woman aged 50 to 65 in good health and CMV-seronegative. DNA of the CDR3: TGTGCCAGCTCACCACAGGGGGCAGCTGGAAACACCATATATTTT. Its translation is CASSPQGAAGNTIYF. The complete variable domain, with remaining parts taken from reference TRBV18 and TRBJ1-3, reads NAGVMQNPRHLVRRRGQEARLRCSPMKGHSHVYWYRQLPEEGLKFMVYLQKENIIDESGMPKERFSAEFPKEGPSILRIQQVVRGDSAAYFCASSPQGAAGNTIYFGEGSWLTVV.